This record concerns one TCR beta chain sequence. The CDR3 is 16 residues long. Germline V CDR1 and CDR2: LGHNA, YSLEER. The V segment lost 5 bases and the J segment 5 bases; nucleotides outside the gene matches: 12. The data were taken from a study of blood T cell repertoires in COVID-19. Study-wide background: T cells, B-cell-depleted T cells, or PBMCs supplied cDNA or gDNA.

This table comes from immunoSEQ multiplex PCR, and its TCRdb copy is limited to in-frame clones, with some not included. The sample contains 250,000 or so clones, more than 75% of which appear only once. The V call is TRBV4-3, the J call TRBJ1-2, with TRBD1 matching 9 bases. Sequenced: peripheral blood. This TCR came from a woman aged 40 to 50 who had recovered from COVID-19. This CDR3 reads CASSLGYRGLGYGYTF. The CDR3 bases are TGCGCCAGCAGCTTAGGCTACAGGGGGCTAGGGTATGGCTACACCTTC.